Each of the 17 T cell receptor beta chains below was sequenced from the same sample in a study of blood T cell repertoires in COVID-19. Assay used: immunoSEQ multiplex PCR; TCRdb lists only in-frame clones, some missing. The sample carries some 40,000 clones, about 90% recorded once. Sequencing used peripheral blood. The receptors derive from a man between 60 and 75 years old with acute or convalescent COVID-19.

V usage is TRBV18 and J usage is TRBJ2-2; TRBD1 might be the D (6 bases). V was shortened by 1 base and J by 0 bases, with 12 bases between the two germline ends. The CDR3 is made up of 17 amino acids. CDR1 and CDR2 from the germline V gene are KGHSH and LQKENI. CDR3 nucleotide sequence: TGTGCCAGCTCACCACAAACAGGGCTATCGAACACCGGGGAGCTGTTTTTT. Protein: CASSPQTGLSNTGELFF.

This sequence joins TRBV11-2 and TRBJ1-1; perhaps TRBD1 as D (5 bases). V lost 5 bases and J 0 bases, leaving 10 bases between the germline ends. This CDR3 has 14 residues. CDR1 is SGHAT and CDR2 is FQNNGV in the germline V gene. CDR3 nucleotides: TGTGCCAGCAGCCCGAGGACATTGAACACTGAAGCTTTCTTT. Amino acids: CASSPRTLNTEAFF.

The rearrangement links TRBV19 to TRBJ2-7; D gene ambiguous. The germline gives CDR1 LNHDA, CDR2 SQIVND (reference sequence). Trimming shortened V by 1 base and J by 2 bases, and 9 bases separated the two germline ends. This CDR3 is 14 amino acids long. Written as DNA, the CDR3 is TGTGCCAGTAGTATAGGTGGCCCACCCTACGAGCAGTACTTC. It is translated as CASSIGGPPYEQYF.

CDR3 in DNA: TGCGCCAGCAGCTTTGACAGGGCCGATCAGCCCCAGCATTTT. Amino acids: CASSFDRADQPQHF. This chain connects TRBV5-1 to TRBJ1-5, with 7 bases identical to TRBD1. Trimming at V came to 2 bases and at J to 5 bases, leaving 4 bases not matched to a gene. This CDR3 has 14 residues. Germline assignment: CDR1 SGHRS and CDR2 YFSETQ. The whole variable domain, filled in from reference TRBV5-1 and TRBJ1-5, reads KAGVTQTPRYLIKTRGQQVTLSCSPISGHRSVSWYQQTPGQGLQFLFEYFSETQRNKGNFPGRFSGRQFSNSRSEMNVSTLELGDSALYLCASSFDRADQPQHFGDGTRLSIL.

J is TRBJ2-2 and V is TRBV10-3, with TRBD1 matching over 8 bases. Germline V CDR1 and CDR2: ENHRY, SYGVKD. CDR3 length: 13 amino acids. J gave up 7 bases and V 7 bases, and 5 bases lay outside the gene matches. CDR3 amino acids: CAITRTGNGELFF. DNA for the CDR3: TGTGCCATCACGCGGACAGGGAACGGGGAGCTGTTTTTT.

In this sample, this clone turned up a few times. This sequence joins TRBV29-1 and TRBJ2-7; TRBD2 might be the D (5 bases). The ends were cut back, 0 bases at V and 6 bases at J, with 12 bases in the middle. This CDR3 is built from 13 residues. The germline gives CDR1 SQVTM, CDR2 ANQGSEA. As DNA, the CDR3 is TGCAGCGTTGAAGATGGGAGTAGCCCCGAGCAGTACTTC. Translated: CSVEDGSSPEQYF.

The chain combines TRBV7-8 with TRBJ1-1; unclear D gene. Trimming pared 2 bases from V and 1 base from J, leaving 8 bases between. CDR1 is SGHVS and CDR2 is FQNEAQ in the germline V gene. This CDR3 has 14 residues. The CDR3 DNA reads TGTGCCAGCAGCTTAAGCGGCGGGAACACTGAAGCTTTCTTT. The encoded protein is CASSLSGGNTEAFF.

The CDR3 sequence is CASIRDINNYGYTF. In DNA form, the CDR3 reads TGTGCCAGTATCCGGGACATCAATAACTATGGCTACACCTTC. The chain recombines TRBV2 with TRBJ1-2, with D possibly being TRBD1 (6 bases). Germline CDR1 SNHLY, CDR2 FYNNEI. The CDR3 is 14 residues long. Trimming removed 9 bases from V and 1 base from J, with 15 bases in between.

The chain recombines TRBV28 with TRBJ2-5; 15 positions match TRBD2. Germline V CDR1 and CDR2: MDHEN, SYDVKM. The CDR3 sequence is 19 residues long. V lost 2 bases to trimming and J lost 6 bases; unmatched junction nucleotides: 13. As DNA, the CDR3 is TGTGCCAGCAGTTTACACTCTTTCGGACTAGCGGGAGGGCCGAAGACCCAGTACTTC. Amino acids: CASSLHSFGLAGGPKTQYF.

This chain connects TRBV15 to TRBJ2-6, with TRBD2 matching 7 bases. The CDR3 runs 19 residues. J gave up 4 bases and V 0 bases, and 12 bases lay outside the gene matches. Germline-derived CDR1 and CDR2 are LNHNV and YYDKDF (reference sequence). CDR3 coding DNA: TGTGCCACCAGCAGAGATCGAATCGGGAGGACTACGGGGGCCAACGTCCTGACTTTC. Its translation is CATSRDRIGRTTGANVLTF.

This clone was counted between two and nine times. V and J are TRBV12-5 and TRBJ1-1; D remains unclear. Per the germline V gene, CDR1 is LGHNT and CDR2 is FRNRAP. V lost 0 bases and J lost 5, with 7 bases in between. This CDR3 region has 13 residues. The DNA for the CDR3 is TGTGCTAGTGGTTTGGTACTAGGAACTGAAGCTTTCTTT. This sequence encodes CASGLVLGTEAFF.

V usage is TRBV4-3 and J usage is TRBJ1-3; 11 bases align to TRBD1. J lost 5 bases, V lost 0 bases, and 12 bases had no gene match. From germline, CDR1 is LGHNA and CDR2 YSLEER. This CDR3 contains 19 residues. The CDR3 bases are TGCGCCAGCAGCCAAGACGGGACAGGGGGAGGTTACGGTAGAAACACCATATATTTT. It codes for CASSQDGTGGGYGRNTIYF.

The J gene is TRBJ1-5, the V gene TRBV6-5; D call uncertain. The CDR3 contains 15 residues. Germline V gene lookup returns CDR1 MNHEY and CDR2 SVGAGI. The V end lost 0 bases, the J end lost 8 bases, and 14 bases lay between the germline ends. CDR3 protein: CASSYSNSGWEPQHF. DNA of the CDR3: TGTGCCAGCAGTTACTCGAATTCGGGGTGGGAGCCCCAGCATTTT.

In DNA, the CDR3 is TGCGCCAGCAGCCCCTCCGGGACAGGGGGGGCTAGCGGGAGTGGTGAGCAGTTCTTC. Its translation: CASSPSGTGGASGSGEQFF. The chain recombines TRBV4-3 with TRBJ2-1, with D tentatively TRBD1 (11 bases). Trimming shortened V by 4 bases and J by 9 bases, and 31 bases separated the two germline ends. The length of the CDR3 is 19 residues. Germline CDR1 reads LGHNA; CDR2 reads YSLEER.

CDR3 sequence reads: CASSERTGFSPLHF. The DNA for the CDR3 is TGTGCCAGCAGTGAGAGGACAGGGTTTTCACCCCTCCACTTT. This chain links TRBV6-1 with TRBJ1-6; 8 bases agree with TRBD1. Trimming took 3 bases from V and 9 from J; bases not matched to a gene: 4. This CDR3 comprises 14 residues. Germline CDR1 reads MNHNS; CDR2 reads SASEGT.

The rearrangement uses TRBV11-2 and TRBJ2-1, with a weak D call TRBD2 (6 bases). The CDR3 is made up of 14 amino acids. Germline CDR1 and CDR2: SGHAT and FQNNGV. V was shortened by 3 bases and J by 8 bases, with 14 bases between the two germline ends. This CDR3 reads CASSFRRGRHEQFF. For the CDR3, the DNA is TGTGCCAGCAGCTTTAGGAGGGGACGACATGAGCAGTTCTTC.

This chain joins TRBV6-6 and TRBJ1-6; TRBD1 might be the D (6 bases). Per the germline V gene, CDR1 is MNHNY and CDR2 is SVGAGI (reference sequence). The CDR3 has 19 amino acids. The V end was cut by 6 bases, the J end by 0 bases, with 21 bases between. The CDR3 region is CASSRNQGQTSSYNSPLHF. The CDR3 nucleotides are TGTGCCAGCAGCCGAAACCAAGGACAGACAAGCTCCTATAATTCACCCCTCCACTTT.